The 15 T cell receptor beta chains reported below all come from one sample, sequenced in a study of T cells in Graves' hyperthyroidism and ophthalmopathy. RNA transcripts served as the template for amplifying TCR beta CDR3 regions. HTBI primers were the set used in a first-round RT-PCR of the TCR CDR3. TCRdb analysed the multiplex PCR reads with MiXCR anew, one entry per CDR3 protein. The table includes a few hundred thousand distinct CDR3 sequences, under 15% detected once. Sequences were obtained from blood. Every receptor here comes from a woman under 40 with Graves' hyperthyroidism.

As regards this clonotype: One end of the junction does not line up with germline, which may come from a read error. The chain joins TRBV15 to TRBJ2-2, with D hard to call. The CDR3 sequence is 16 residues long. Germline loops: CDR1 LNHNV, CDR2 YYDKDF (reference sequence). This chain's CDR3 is CATSRVGYTNTEELFF. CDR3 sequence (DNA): TGTGCCACCAGCAGAGTGGGATATACGAACACCGAGGAGCTGTTTTTT.

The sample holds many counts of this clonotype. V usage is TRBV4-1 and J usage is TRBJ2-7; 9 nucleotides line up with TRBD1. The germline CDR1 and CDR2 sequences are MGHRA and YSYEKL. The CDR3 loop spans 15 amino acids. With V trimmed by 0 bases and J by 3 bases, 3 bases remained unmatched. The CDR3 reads CASSQEGQGFYEQYF. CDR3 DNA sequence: TGCGCCAGCAGCCAAGAGGGACAGGGTTTCTACGAGCAGTACTTC.

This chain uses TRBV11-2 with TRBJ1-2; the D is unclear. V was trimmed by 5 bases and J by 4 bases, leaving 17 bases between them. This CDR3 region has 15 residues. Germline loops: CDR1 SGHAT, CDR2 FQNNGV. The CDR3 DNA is TGTGCCAGCAGCCCTTACCCTCGGTCCGTCTATGGCTACACCTTC. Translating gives CASSPYPRSVYGYTF.

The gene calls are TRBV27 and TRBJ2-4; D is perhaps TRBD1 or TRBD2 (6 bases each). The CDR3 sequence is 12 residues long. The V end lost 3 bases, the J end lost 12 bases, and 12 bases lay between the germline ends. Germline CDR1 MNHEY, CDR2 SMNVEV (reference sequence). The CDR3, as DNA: TGTGCCAGCAGTTTTGACGGGGGCAGTCAGTACTTC. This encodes CASSFDGGSQYF.

CDR3 coding DNA: TGTGCCAGCAGCCAAGAGGAGGCCACCACCTTC. This sequence encodes CASSQEEATTF. The chain couples TRBV3-1 to TRBJ1-2; D call uncertain. The germline V and J ends were trimmed by 0 bases and 13 bases, with 9 bases remaining between them. The germline V gene encodes CDR1 LGHDT and CDR2 YNNKEL (reference sequence). There are 11 residues in the CDR3.

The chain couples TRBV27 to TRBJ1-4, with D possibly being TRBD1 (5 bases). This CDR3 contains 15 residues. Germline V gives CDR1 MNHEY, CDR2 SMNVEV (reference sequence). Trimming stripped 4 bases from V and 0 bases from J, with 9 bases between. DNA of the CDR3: TGTGCCAGCAGTTCCCCGACAGCAACTAATGAAAAACTGTTTTTT. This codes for CASSSPTATNEKLFF.

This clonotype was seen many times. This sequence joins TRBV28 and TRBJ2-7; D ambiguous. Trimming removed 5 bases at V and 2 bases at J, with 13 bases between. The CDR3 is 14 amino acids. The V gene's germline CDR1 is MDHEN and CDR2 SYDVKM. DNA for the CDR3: TGTGCCAGCAGTCTCGAGAGTGGGGCCTACGAGCAGTACTTC. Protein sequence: CASSLESGAYEQYF.

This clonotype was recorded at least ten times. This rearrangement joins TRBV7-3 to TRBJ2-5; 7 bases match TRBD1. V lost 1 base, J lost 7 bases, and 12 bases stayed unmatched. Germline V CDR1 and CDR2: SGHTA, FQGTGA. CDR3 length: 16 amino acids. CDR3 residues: CASSLKGQGEGVTQYF. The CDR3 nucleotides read TGTGCCAGCAGCTTAAAAGGCCAGGGGGAAGGGGTGACCCAGTACTTC.

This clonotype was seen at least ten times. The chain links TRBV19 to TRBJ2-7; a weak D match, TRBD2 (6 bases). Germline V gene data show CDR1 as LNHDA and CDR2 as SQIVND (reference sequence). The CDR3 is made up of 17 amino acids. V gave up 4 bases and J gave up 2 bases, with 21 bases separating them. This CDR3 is CASSKVAVLTMAYEQYF. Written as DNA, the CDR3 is TGTGCCAGTAGTAAAGTAGCGGTATTAACCATGGCCTACGAGCAGTACTTC.

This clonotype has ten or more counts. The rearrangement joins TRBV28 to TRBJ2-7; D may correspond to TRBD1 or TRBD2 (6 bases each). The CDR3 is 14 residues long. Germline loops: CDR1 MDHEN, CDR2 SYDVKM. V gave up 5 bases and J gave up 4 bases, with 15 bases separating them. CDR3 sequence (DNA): TGTGCCAGCAGTCGACCGGGGGCTAGGTACGAGCAGTACTTC. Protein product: CASSRPGARYEQYF.

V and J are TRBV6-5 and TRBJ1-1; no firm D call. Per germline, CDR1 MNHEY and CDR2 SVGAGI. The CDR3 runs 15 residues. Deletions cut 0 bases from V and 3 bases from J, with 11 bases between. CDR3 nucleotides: TGTGCCAGCAGTTACTCGGGCCTACCCGACACTGAAGCTTTCTTT. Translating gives CASSYSGLPDTEAFF.

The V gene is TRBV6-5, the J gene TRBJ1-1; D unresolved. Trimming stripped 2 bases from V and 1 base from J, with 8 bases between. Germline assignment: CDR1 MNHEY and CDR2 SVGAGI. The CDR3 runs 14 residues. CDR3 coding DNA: TGTGCCAGCAGTTACGTTGGGGAGAACACTGAAGCTTTCTTT. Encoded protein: CASSYVGENTEAFF.

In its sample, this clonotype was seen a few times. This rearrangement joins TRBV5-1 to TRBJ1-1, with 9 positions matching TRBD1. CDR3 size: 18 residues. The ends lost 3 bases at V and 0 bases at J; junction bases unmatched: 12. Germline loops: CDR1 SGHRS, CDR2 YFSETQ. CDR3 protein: CASSWGQGTGRVNTEAFF. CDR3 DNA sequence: TGCGCCAGCAGCTGGGGACAAGGGACAGGGAGGGTGAACACTGAAGCTTTCTTT.

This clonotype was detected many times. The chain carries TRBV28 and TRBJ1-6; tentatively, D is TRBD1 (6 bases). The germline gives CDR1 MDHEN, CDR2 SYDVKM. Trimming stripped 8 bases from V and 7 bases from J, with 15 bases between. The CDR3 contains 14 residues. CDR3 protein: CASRQGMVNSPLHF. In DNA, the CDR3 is TGTGCCAGCCGCCAGGGGATGGTGAATTCACCCCTCCACTTT.

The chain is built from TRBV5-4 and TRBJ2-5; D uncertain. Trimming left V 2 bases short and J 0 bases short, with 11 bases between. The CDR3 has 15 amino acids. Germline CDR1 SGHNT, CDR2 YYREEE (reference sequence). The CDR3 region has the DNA TGTGCCAGCAGCTTCTCGGCGGAGAACCAAGAGACCCAGTACTTC. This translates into CASSFSAENQETQYF.